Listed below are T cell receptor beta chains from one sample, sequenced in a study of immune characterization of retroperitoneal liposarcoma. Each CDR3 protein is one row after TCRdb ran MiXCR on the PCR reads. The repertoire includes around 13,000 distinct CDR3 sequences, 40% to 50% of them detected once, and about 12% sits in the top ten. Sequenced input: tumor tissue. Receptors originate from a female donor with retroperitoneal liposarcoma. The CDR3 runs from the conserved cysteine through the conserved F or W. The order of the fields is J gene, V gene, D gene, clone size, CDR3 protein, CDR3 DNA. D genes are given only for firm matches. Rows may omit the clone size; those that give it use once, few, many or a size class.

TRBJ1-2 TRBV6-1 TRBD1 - CASTAGTGLGYTF TGTGCCAGCACCGCCGGGACAGGGCTTGGCTACACCTTC
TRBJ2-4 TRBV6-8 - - CASRAAQRNIQYF TGTGCCAGCAGAGCGGCCCAGCGAAACATTCAGTACTTC
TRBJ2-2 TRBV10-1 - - CASSESLGGGGSAELFF TGCGCCAGCAGTGAGTCATTGGGCGGGGGCGGATCCGCGGAGCTGTTTTTT
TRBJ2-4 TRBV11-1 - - CASSPRREGYNEQYF TGTGCCAGCAGCCCCCGGCGAGAGGGGTACAATGAGCAGTACTTC
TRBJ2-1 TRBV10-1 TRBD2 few CASSEVAGYDNEQFF TGCGCCAGCAGTGAGGTAGCGGGATACGACAATGAGCAGTTCTTC
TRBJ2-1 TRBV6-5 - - CASSYSRGHEQFF TGTGCCAGCAGTTACTCGAGAGGTCATGAGCAGTTCTTC
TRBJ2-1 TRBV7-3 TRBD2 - CASSSRTSGEQFF TGTGCCAGCAGCTCTCGGACTAGCGGTGAGCAGTTCTTC
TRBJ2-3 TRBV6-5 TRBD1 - CASSSGTGGSTDTQYF TGTGCCAGCAGTTCCGGGACAGGGGGCAGCACAGATACGCAGTATTTT
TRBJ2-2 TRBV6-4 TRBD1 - CASSPGTGDHGELFF TGTGCCAGCAGTCCCGGGACAGGGGATCACGGGGAGCTGTTTTTT
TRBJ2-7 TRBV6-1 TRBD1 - CASSEAAPWDSGYEQYF TGTGCCAGCAGTGAAGCCGCTCCTTGGGACAGCGGCTACGAGCAGTACTTC
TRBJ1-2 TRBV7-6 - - CASSPKWGGEYGYTF TGTGCCAGCAGCCCAAAGTGGGGGGGAGAGTATGGCTACACCTTC
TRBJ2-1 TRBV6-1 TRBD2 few CASSERGGFWSDEQFF TGTGCCAGCAGTGAAAGGGGAGGGTTCTGGTCAGATGAGCAGTTCTTC
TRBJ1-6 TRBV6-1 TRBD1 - CASSEATNIQGARNSPLHF TGTGCCAGCAGTGAAGCCACCAATATACAGGGGGCGCGTAATTCACCCCTCCACTTT
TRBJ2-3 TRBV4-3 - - CASSQTDTQYF TGCGCCAGCAGCCAGACAGATACGCAGTATTTT
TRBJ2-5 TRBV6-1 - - CVSGPGQETQYF TGTGTCTCTGGGCCAGGGCAAGAGACCCAGTACTTC
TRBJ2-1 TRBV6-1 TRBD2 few CALSRLAGALYNEQFF TGTGCATTGTCCAGACTAGCGGGAGCGCTTTACAATGAGCAGTTCTTC
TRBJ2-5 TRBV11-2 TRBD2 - CASRLGGKQETQYF TGTGCCAGCAGGCTGGGGGGGAAACAAGAGACCCAGTACTTC
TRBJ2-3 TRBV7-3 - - CASSLRDGDTQYF TGTGCCAGCAGCCTCCGGGACGGTGATACGCAGTATTTT
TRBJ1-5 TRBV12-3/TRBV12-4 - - CASTPYDFGANQPQHF TGTGCCAGCACCCCTTATGATTTTGGGGCCAATCAGCCCCAGCATTTT
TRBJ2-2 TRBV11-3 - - CASSTQDSTGELFF TGTGCCAGCAGCACACAGGACAGCACCGGGGAGCTGTTTTTT
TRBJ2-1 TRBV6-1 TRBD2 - CASSLRGGGYEQFF TGTGCCAGCAGTCTGCGCGGGGGGGGCTACGAGCAGTTCTTC
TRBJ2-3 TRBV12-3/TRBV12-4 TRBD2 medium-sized CASSMRRLAGLYF TGTGCCAGCAGCATGAGGAGACTAGCGGGTCTGTATTTT
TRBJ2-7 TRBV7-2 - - CASSLDRNSYEQYF TGTGCCAGCAGCTTAGACAGGAACTCCTACGAGCAGTACTTC
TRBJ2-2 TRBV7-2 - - CASSVARNTGELFF TGTGCCAGCAGCGTAGCACGGAACACCGGGGAGCTGTTTTTT
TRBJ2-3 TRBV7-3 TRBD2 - CASSFYGRGLETDTQYF TGTGCCAGCAGCTTCTATGGACGAGGACTAGAGACAGATACGCAGTATTTT
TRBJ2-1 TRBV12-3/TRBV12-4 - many CASSLTAFWGDEQFF TGTGCCAGCAGTTTAACGGCTTTCTGGGGCGATGAGCAGTTCTTC
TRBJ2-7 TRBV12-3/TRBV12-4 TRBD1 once CASIRTGGFDEQDF TGTGCCAGCATCCGGACAGGGGGCTTTGATGAGCAGGACTTC
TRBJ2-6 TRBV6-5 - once CASSEIGGANVLTF TGTGCCAGCAGTGAAATTGGGGGGGCCAACGTCCTGACTTTC
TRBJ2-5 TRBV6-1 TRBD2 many CAGAPGLAGDGTQYF TGTGCCGGAGCCCCGGGACTAGCGGGTGATGGGACCCAGTACTTC
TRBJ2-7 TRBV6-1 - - CASSEASGIYEQYF TGTGCCAGCAGTGAAGCGTCGGGGATATACGAGCAGTACTTC
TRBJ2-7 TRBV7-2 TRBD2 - CASSFTSGGTYEQYF TGTGCCAGCAGCTTTACTAGCGGGGGAACCTACGAGCAGTACTTC
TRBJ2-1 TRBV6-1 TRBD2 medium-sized CASSRLAGNNEQFF TGTGCCAGCAGTAGACTAGCGGGGAACAATGAGCAGTTCTTC
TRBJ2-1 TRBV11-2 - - CASSLGSGFYEQFF TGTGCCAGCAGCTTGGGCTCGGGGTTCTACGAGCAGTTCTTC
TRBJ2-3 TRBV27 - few CASSLYGTDTQYF TGTGCCAGCAGTTTATACGGCACAGATACGCAGTATTTT
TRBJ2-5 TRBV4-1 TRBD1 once CASSQRDRAQETQYF TGCGCCAGCAGCCAACGGGACAGGGCACAAGAGACCCAGTACTTC
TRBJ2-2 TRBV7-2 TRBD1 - CASSLEGALNTGELFF TGTGCCAGCAGCTTAGAGGGGGCGTTAAACACCGGGGAGCTGTTTTTT
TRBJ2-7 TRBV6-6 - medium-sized CASSYSLAGRQYF TGTGCCAGCAGTTACTCCCTAGCAGGAAGGCAGTACTTC
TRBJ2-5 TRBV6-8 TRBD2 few CASSYPGGGETQYF TGTGCCAGCAGTTACCCGGGGGGTGGAGAGACCCAGTACTTC
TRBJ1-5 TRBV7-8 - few CASSLRWGGNQPQHF TGTGCCAGCAGCTTAAGGTGGGGGGGCAATCAGCCCCAGCATTTT
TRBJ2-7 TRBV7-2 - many CASNSRWVSYNEQYF TGTGCCAGCAATTCCCGGTGGGTTTCCTACAATGAGCAGTACTTC
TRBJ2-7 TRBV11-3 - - CASSLDSPSEQYF TGTGCCAGCAGCTTAGATTCCCCCAGCGAGCAGTACTTC
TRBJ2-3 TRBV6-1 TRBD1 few CASRVRQGSDTQYF TGTGCCAGCAGAGTGAGACAGGGATCAGATACGCAGTATTTT
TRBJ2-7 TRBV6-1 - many CASSENRAYEQYF TGTGCCAGCAGTGAAAACAGAGCCTACGAGCAGTACTTC
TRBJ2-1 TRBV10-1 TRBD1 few CASSEVPQGRGLSSLNEQFF TGCGCCAGCAGTGAGGTCCCTCAAGGCAGGGGGCTTTCGTCCCTCAATGAGCAGTTCTTC
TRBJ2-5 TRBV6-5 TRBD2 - CASSYRGGAGSETQYF TGTGCCAGCAGTTACCGGGGGGGGGCGGGATCGGAGACCCAGTACTTC
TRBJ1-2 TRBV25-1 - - CASSGQTGSYGYTF TGTGCCAGCAGTGGGCAGACAGGTAGCTATGGCTACACCTTC
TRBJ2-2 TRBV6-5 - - CASSPSPWGLNTGELFF TGTGCCAGCAGCCCCTCCCCTTGGGGTTTGAACACCGGGGAGCTGTTTTTT
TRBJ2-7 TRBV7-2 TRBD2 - CASSSRLAGAEQYF TGTGCCAGCAGCTCAAGACTAGCGGGAGCCGAGCAGTACTTC